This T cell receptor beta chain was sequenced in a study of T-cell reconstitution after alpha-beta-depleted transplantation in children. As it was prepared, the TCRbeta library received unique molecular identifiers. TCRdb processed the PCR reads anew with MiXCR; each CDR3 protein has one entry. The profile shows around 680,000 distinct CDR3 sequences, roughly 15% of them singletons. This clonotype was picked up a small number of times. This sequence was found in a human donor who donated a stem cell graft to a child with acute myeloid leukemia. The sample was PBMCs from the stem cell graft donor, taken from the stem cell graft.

CDR3 loop: CRVQGGKETQYF. The CDR3 nucleotides read TGCAGGGTTCAGGGGGGGAAAGAGACCCAGTACTTC. The V call is TRBV20-1, the J call TRBJ2-5; D could derive from TRBD1 or TRBD2 (7 bases each). Germline CDR1 DFQATT, CDR2 SNEGSKA (reference sequence). The CDR3 loop spans 12 amino acids.